This T cell receptor (beta chain) was sequenced in a study of T cells in Graves' hyperthyroidism and ophthalmopathy (dated by TCRdb to the late 2010s). At the level of the whole study: Peripheral blood samples were taken at initial diagnosis, before any treatment was given. A discovery cohort of roughly 100 patients, 43 with Graves' ophthalmopathy and about 58 with stable Graves' hyperthyroidism, was used to find distinguishing TCR V-J signatures. An independent validation cohort of some 18 hyperthyroidism patients and 15 or so patients who later progressed to ophthalmopathy tested prospective prediction of ophthalmopathy. The approximately 98 discovery patients were randomly divided into training and test sets at a 7:3 ratio. The study also compared thyroid tissue and blood T-cell repertoires from several Graves' hyperthyroidism patients. Once sampling was done, hyperthyroidism patients were given methimazole at a starting dose of 30 mg daily, whereas ophthalmopathy patients were given high-dose intravenous methylprednisolone. The paper reports TCR Vbeta CDR3 sequencing of some 140 peripheral blood samples: under 45 ophthalmopathy, under 80 hyperthyroidism and around 17 progressor patients.

As concerns this clonotype: There is no known antigen for this receptor. Base qualities are not at hand, and no much larger clone is one base apart.

General findings and caveats noted by the study authors: In validation, progression to ophthalmopathy was predicted by the model with 55% to 71% sensitivity and 72.22% specificity, a median of approximately 6.5 months before onset. A 13 V-J signature model separated ophthalmopathy from stable hyperthyroidism, with approximately 87% sensitivity and 81.08% specificity in cross-validation and 80%/75% in testing. Most expanded thyroid clonotypes (frequency above 0.001) were also found in blood, which suggests that blood repertoires may mirror thyroid immune responses. Sample size was not statistically predetermined, and blinding of investigators to group allocation was not performed.

TCR beta CDR3 regions were amplified from RNA transcripts. The TCR CDR3 was subjected to a first round of RT-PCR using the HTBI primer set and the Qiagen OneStep RT-PCR kit. Libraries were constructed in a second round of multiplex PCR, after which size selection and purification were carried out. The libraries were sequenced on an Illumina HiSeq2000 using paired-end 100 bp reads. The source study handled its data this way. Raw data were processed with SOAPnuke, discarding reads with adapters, uncalled bases, mean Phred below 15, or no exact constant-primer or identifier match. COPE v1.2.5 was used to merge high-quality paired reads, and clonotypes were defined as unique nucleotide sequences. Clonotypes were aligned to IMGT TRBV, TRBD and TRBJ reference segments using MiTCR v1.1. Analysis was restricted to V-J combinations with a frequency above 0.0001, which covered about 99% of repertoires. A TCS score was defined as the ratio between F50 (clonal expansion) and ExV (chaos), using BLOSUM62-based TCRdist between CDR3 peptides within each V-J. Welch's t-statistics and random forest reduced roughly 540 V-J features to 10 to 15, which were used in a naive Bayes classifier (R e1071). TCRdb reprocessing: public reads trimmed at Q25 with fastp, clones called with MiXCR, in-frame beta chains kept. CDR3 protein duplicates are merged, each entry listing the most common genes and DNA. The V and J calls come from TCRdb's annotation, not from the publication. The sample contains about 500,000 distinct CDR3 sequences, around 15% of them found a single time. Around 19% of the sample comes from the top ten.

Graves' hyperthyroidism was defined as stable when no progression to ophthalmopathy occurred over 18 months of follow-up. Hyperthyroidism patients were newly diagnosed, had a disease duration of under 2 months, and were aged 18 to 65 years. Exclusion was applied to patients with uncontrolled infections, other autoimmune diseases, pregnancy or lactation. Clinical symptoms, serum thyroxine and TRAb, thyroid ultrasound, and orbital computed tomography formed the basis for the diagnoses. PBMCs were separated from 10 ml of fresh peripheral blood using Ficoll-Paque density gradient centrifugation. Total RNA was extracted using Trizol reagent, and RNA quality was assessed on an Agilent 2100 Bioanalyzer. Here V drops 5 bases and J drops 6 bases, and the junction holds 3 bases not matched to any gene. Its CDR3 holds 13 amino acids, cysteine through phenylalanine. The read is trimmed to its CDR3 DNA, 39 bases read in frame from base 1. CDR1 and CDR2 are read off the germline V gene (reference sequence) as DFQATT and SNEGSKA.

The sequence was collected from a woman in her late teens or twenties with Graves' hyperthyroidism. Input material: blood. This chain is built from TRBV20-1 and TRBJ2-1; 11 bases in the middle match TRBD2. The CDR3 sequence is CSARLAGPNEQFF. The bases read TGCAGTGCTCGACTAGCGGGACCCAATGAGCAGTTCTTC.